This T cell receptor (beta chain) comes out of a study of shared clonotypes between healthy human individuals. Across the whole study: In total, the donors were a couple of women and a few men aged 18 to 49. Overall study results and limits: The sole specimen, blood, was sampled, and tissue repertoires likely differ.

The repertoire was sequenced with immunoSEQ multiplex PCR; TCRdb's copy has only in-frame clones and lacks some. The profile shows about 1.1 million clones, approximately 75% of them singletons. A word on this clone: The antigen remains unidentified.

This sequence originates from a man between 18 and 35 years old in good health. Some clones in this sample may be carry-over from other donors' samples. Sequences were obtained from memory CD4+ T cells from PBMCs. Subset described: CD45RA-negative fraction.

The DNA of the CDR3 is TGTGCCAGCAGGGGGACTAGCTACGAGCAGTACTTC. Amino acid sequence: CASRGTSYEQYF. The genes are TRBV14 and TRBJ2-7; 8 positions match TRBD2. V shed 6 bases, J shed 3 bases, and the junction held 1 base outside the gene matches. The CDR3 spans 12 residues. Germline loops: CDR1 SGHDN, CDR2 FVKESK.